The 22 T cell receptor beta chains given below trace back to one sample, sequenced in a study of T cell responses to AZD1222 COVID-19 vaccine. Sequenced by immunoSEQ multiplex PCR; TCRdb stores in-frame clones only, minus some. The sample lists about 82,000 clones, around nine tenths occurring once. Source: peripheral blood, taken on day 0 of AZD1222 vaccination. All receptors come from an adult in good health.

This chain links TRBV11-2 with TRBJ2-2, with TRBD2 matching over 9 bases. Germline CDR1 and CDR2: SGHAT and FQNNGV. V lost 0 bases, J lost 4 bases, and 12 bases stayed unmatched. The CDR3 runs to 19 residues. The CDR3 protein is CASSLDHLSSGEATGELFF. The CDR3 DNA reads TGTGCCAGCAGCTTAGACCACCTCTCTAGCGGGGAAGCCACCGGGGAGCTGTTTTTT. The whole variable domain, filled in from reference TRBV11-2 and TRBJ2-2, reads EAGVAQSPRYKIIEKRQSVAFWCNPISGHATLYWYQQILGQGPKLLIQFQNNGVVDDSQLPKDRFSAERLKGVDSTLKIQPAKLEDSAVYLCASSLDHLSSGEATGELFFGEGSRLTVL.

The rearrangement joins TRBV2 to TRBJ2-2; TRBD2 agrees at 11 bases. The CDR3 has 16 residues. V lost 3 bases to trimming and J lost 2 bases; unmatched junction nucleotides: 2. Germline V CDR1 and CDR2: SNHLY, FYNNEI. CDR3 amino acids: CASSDLAGGNTGELFF. CDR3 nucleotides: TGTGCCAGCAGTGACCTAGCGGGGGGTAACACCGGGGAGCTGTTTTTT.

The chain carries TRBV27 and TRBJ1-5; tentative D call: TRBD1 (5 bases). CDR3 length equals 12 residues. The germline CDR1 and CDR2 sequences are MNHEY and SMNVEV (reference sequence). V was clipped by 8 bases and J by 3 bases, with 8 bases between them. The CDR3 is CASGALNQPQHF. CDR3 bases: TGTGCCAGCGGGGCCCTCAATCAGCCCCAGCATTTT.

V is TRBV29-1 and J is TRBJ2-3; 9 bases map to TRBD2. CDR1 is SQVTM, CDR2 ANQGSEA, per germline. J was trimmed by 2 bases and V by 4 bases; bases with no gene match: 10. This CDR3 has 16 amino acids. In DNA form, the CDR3 reads TGCAGCGTTGGGGGCAGCGGGGGGTGGTACACAGATACGCAGTATTTT. Translating gives CSVGGSGGWYTDTQYF.

The chain has TRBV7-9 and TRBJ2-1, with D maybe TRBD1 (6 bases). V lost 5 bases and J 5 bases, leaving 13 bases between the germline ends. Per the germline V gene, CDR1 is SEHNR and CDR2 is FQNEAQ (reference sequence). CDR3 length: 14 residues. The CDR3 coding sequence is TGTGCCAGCAGCCCCAGGGGCTTCAACAATGAGCAGTTCTTC. This codes for CASSPRGFNNEQFF. Based on the CDR3 plus reference TRBV7-9 and TRBJ2-1, the full variable domain is DTGVSQNPRHKITKRGQNVTFRCDPISEHNRLYWYRQTLGQGPEFLTYFQNEAQLEKSRLLSDRFSAERPKGSFSTLEIQRTEQGDSAMYLCASSPRGFNNEQFFGPGTRLTVL.

In the case of this clone: This sample also contains other DNA sequences that code for the same CDR3. The chain uses TRBV24-1 and TRBJ2-2; 10 bases fit TRBD1. V shed 3 bases and J 5 bases; nucleotides not matched to a gene: 5. The CDR3 contains 16 residues. Germline CDR1 and CDR2: KGHDR and SFDVKD. The CDR3: CATSDPGQGRTGELFF. The DNA for the CDR3 is TGTGCCACCAGTGATCCGGGACAGGGGCGGACCGGGGAGCTGTTTTTT.

CDR3 bases: TGTGCCAGTCTCCTCGACTGGGTCACCGGGGAGCTGTTTTTT. Protein sequence: CASLLDWVTGELFF. This chain uses TRBV6-5 with TRBJ2-2; D gene ambiguous. Trimming removed 9 bases from V and 4 bases from J, with 15 bases in between. Germline V CDR1 and CDR2: MNHEY, SVGAGI. The CDR3 sequence is 14 residues long.

The V and J genes are TRBV28 and TRBJ1-1; D not certain. The CDR3 extends over 15 amino acids. The germline V gene has CDR1 MDHEN and CDR2 SYDVKM. Trimming stripped 3 bases from V and 0 bases from J, with 11 bases between. For the CDR3, the DNA is TGTGCCAGCAGTTTGACAACGCTTATGAACACTGAAGCTTTCTTT. Its translation: CASSLTTLMNTEAFF.

V gene TRBV14 combines with J gene TRBJ1-6; D might be TRBD1 (6 bases). The germline V gene has CDR1 SGHDN and CDR2 FVKESK. V lost 1 base to trimming and J lost 1 base, with 17 bases between them. The CDR3 is 19 amino acids. CDR3: CASSQGATQGFSYNSPLHF. The CDR3 DNA is TGTGCCAGCAGCCAAGGAGCCACACAGGGTTTTTCCTATAATTCACCCCTCCACTTT.

CDR3 in amino acids: CAWGRDSGNTIYF. As DNA, the CDR3 is TGTGCCTGGGGACGGGACTCTGGAAACACCATATATTTT. V and J are TRBV30 and TRBJ1-3; D gene unclear. Germline CDR1 reads GTSNPN; CDR2 reads SVGIG (reference sequence). The CDR3 is 13 residues long. V was shortened by 5 bases and J by 0 bases, with 8 bases between the two germline ends.

The chain recombines TRBV6-5 with TRBJ2-6; D remains unclear. V dropped 6 bases and J dropped 0 bases, with 9 bases sitting between them. There are 15 residues in the CDR3. In germline, CDR1 is MNHEY, CDR2 SVGAGI. The CDR3 DNA is TGTGCCAGCAGACGACTGAGCTCTGGGGCCAACGTCCTGACTTTC. Residues: CASRRLSSGANVLTF.

The chain is built from TRBV6-2 or TRBV6-3 and TRBJ2-3, with D possibly called TRBD1 or TRBD2 (5 bases each). CDR3 size: 12 residues. Germline assignment: CDR1 MNHEY and CDR2 SVGEGT. Trimming stripped 4 bases from V and 6 bases from J, with 8 bases between. The CDR3 protein is CASSSGTDTQYF. The CDR3, as DNA: TGTGCCAGCAGTTCCGGGACGGATACGCAGTATTTT.

The table lists this clone with a few counts. The J gene is TRBJ1-2, the V gene TRBV11-2, with 11 bases that match TRBD1. The CDR3 has 13 residues. The V gene end was trimmed by 5 bases and the J gene end by 5 bases; junction bases not matched to a gene: 1. The germline V gene encodes CDR1 SGHAT and CDR2 FQNNGV. CDR3 in DNA: TGTGCCAGCAGCGGACAGGGGGCTTATGGCTACACCTTC. It yields the protein CASSGQGAYGYTF.

This rearrangement joins TRBV30 to TRBJ1-1; D remains ambiguous. CDR1 and CDR2 from the germline V gene are GTSNPN and SVGIG (reference sequence). The CDR3 is 14 amino acids. V lost 5 bases to trimming and J lost 1 base, with 14 bases between them. The CDR3 DNA sequence: TGTGCCTGGGAGAGCGTCCCTAGGAACACTGAAGCTTTCTTT. It is translated as CAWESVPRNTEAFF.

The genes are TRBV18 and TRBJ1-2; TRBD1 matches at 7 bases. CDR1 is KGHSH and CDR2 is LQKENI in the germline V gene. J gave up 1 base and V 6 bases, and 14 bases lay outside the gene matches. This CDR3 spans 17 amino acids. The CDR3 reads CASSPDAPGQNNYGYTF. Written as DNA, the CDR3 is TGTGCCAGCTCTCCAGACGCCCCGGGACAGAATAACTATGGCTACACCTTC.

This chain links TRBV6-5 with TRBJ1-2; 10 bases align to TRBD1. This CDR3 contains 14 residues. V lost 7 bases to trimming and J lost 7 bases; unmatched junction nucleotides: 9. Germline V gene sequence: CDR1 MNHEY, CDR2 SVGAGI. CDR3 region: CASTSRDRGGGYTF. The CDR3 region has the DNA TGTGCCAGCACGTCTCGGGACAGGGGCGGTGGCTACACCTTC.

This clone was counted once. Other DNA sequences in this specimen translate into the identical CDR3. The chain joins TRBV9 to TRBJ2-1; D is unresolved. Germline V CDR1 and CDR2: SGDLS, YYNGEE. Trimming stripped 0 bases from V and 5 bases from J, with 6 bases between. The CDR3 has 13 residues. The CDR3: CASSVGQDNEQFF. The CDR3 nucleotides read TGTGCCAGCAGCGTAGGGCAGGACAATGAGCAGTTCTTC.

This CDR3 reads CASSLDPIHTQYF. DNA for the CDR3: TGTGCCAGCAGCTTAGACCCTATCCATACGCAGTATTTT. This chain connects TRBV7-9 to TRBJ2-3, with D hard to call. Trimming removed 1 base at V and 7 bases at J, with 9 bases between. The CDR3 spans 13 residues. Germline CDR1 is SEHNR and CDR2 is FQNEAQ (reference sequence).

The genes are TRBV4-3 and TRBJ2-4; 10 bases line up with TRBD2. The CDR3 loop spans 18 amino acids. In germline, CDR1 is LGHNA, CDR2 YSLEER. After removal of 0 bases from V and 0 bases from J, the junction contained 5 bases not matched to a gene. CDR3 in amino acids: CASSQDPSGGVAKNIQYF. The CDR3, as DNA: TGCGCCAGCAGCCAAGATCCTAGCGGGGGTGTAGCCAAAAACATTCAGTACTTC.

The chain links TRBV19 to TRBJ2-7, with 8 bases matching TRBD1. The ends lost 2 bases at V and 0 bases at J; junction bases unmatched: 0. Germline V gene data show CDR1 as LNHDA and CDR2 as SQIVND (reference sequence). The CDR3 is made up of 14 amino acids. CDR3 region: CASSITGGSYEQYF. CDR3 nucleotide sequence: TGTGCCAGTAGTATAACAGGGGGCTCCTACGAGCAGTACTTC.

The V gene is TRBV2, the J gene TRBJ2-7, with 9 bases identical to TRBD1. The CDR3 covers 17 residues. Germline loops: CDR1 SNHLY, CDR2 FYNNEI. V lost 1 base, J lost 0 bases, and 7 bases stayed unmatched. The CDR3 is CASSEVAGQGNSYEQYF. The CDR3 DNA follows: TGTGCCAGCAGTGAAGTCGCGGGACAGGGTAACTCCTACGAGCAGTACTTC.

V usage is TRBV28 and J usage is TRBJ2-3; perhaps TRBD2 as D (5 bases). CDR1 is MDHEN, CDR2 SYDVKM, per germline. The CDR3 runs to 14 residues. V was clipped by 5 bases and J by 4 bases, with 13 bases between them. The CDR3 sequence: CASSVHRGSDTQYF. CDR3 sequence (DNA): TGTGCCAGCAGTGTACATCGGGGTTCAGATACGCAGTATTTT.